Below, one TCR beta chain is given with its context. This sample is part of a study of T cell changes during pregnancy in multiple sclerosis. Clones were sequenced by immunoSEQ multiplex PCR, and TCRdb holds only the in-frame ones, with some missing. The table lists approximately 40,000 clones, less than 95% of them singletons. The source of this sequence is a female donor with multiple sclerosis, enrolled in a pregnancy study. The sequences come from CD4+ T cells from peripheral blood mononuclear cells, collected in the third trimester of pregnancy.

CDR3 amino acids: CASSKVAEETQYF. The CDR3 nucleotides read TGTGCCAGCAGCAAAGTCGCGGAAGAGACCCAGTACTTC. The V call is TRBV21-1, the J call TRBJ2-5; TRBD2, the table's D call, lacks a check against the DNA. TRBV21-1 is recorded as a pseudogene. The CDR3 is 13 residues long.